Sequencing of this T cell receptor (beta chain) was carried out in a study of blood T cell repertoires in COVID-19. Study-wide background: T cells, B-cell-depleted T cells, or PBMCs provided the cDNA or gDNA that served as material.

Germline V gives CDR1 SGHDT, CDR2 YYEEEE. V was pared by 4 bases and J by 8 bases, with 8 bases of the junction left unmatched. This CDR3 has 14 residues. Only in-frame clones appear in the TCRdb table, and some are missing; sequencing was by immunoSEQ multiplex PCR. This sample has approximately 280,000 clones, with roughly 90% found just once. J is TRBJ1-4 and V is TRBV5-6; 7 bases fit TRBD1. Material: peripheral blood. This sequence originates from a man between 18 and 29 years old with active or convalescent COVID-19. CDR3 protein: CASSLQGFGEKLFF. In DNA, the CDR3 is TGTGCCAGCAGCCTACAGGGGTTTGGCGAAAAACTGTTTTTT.